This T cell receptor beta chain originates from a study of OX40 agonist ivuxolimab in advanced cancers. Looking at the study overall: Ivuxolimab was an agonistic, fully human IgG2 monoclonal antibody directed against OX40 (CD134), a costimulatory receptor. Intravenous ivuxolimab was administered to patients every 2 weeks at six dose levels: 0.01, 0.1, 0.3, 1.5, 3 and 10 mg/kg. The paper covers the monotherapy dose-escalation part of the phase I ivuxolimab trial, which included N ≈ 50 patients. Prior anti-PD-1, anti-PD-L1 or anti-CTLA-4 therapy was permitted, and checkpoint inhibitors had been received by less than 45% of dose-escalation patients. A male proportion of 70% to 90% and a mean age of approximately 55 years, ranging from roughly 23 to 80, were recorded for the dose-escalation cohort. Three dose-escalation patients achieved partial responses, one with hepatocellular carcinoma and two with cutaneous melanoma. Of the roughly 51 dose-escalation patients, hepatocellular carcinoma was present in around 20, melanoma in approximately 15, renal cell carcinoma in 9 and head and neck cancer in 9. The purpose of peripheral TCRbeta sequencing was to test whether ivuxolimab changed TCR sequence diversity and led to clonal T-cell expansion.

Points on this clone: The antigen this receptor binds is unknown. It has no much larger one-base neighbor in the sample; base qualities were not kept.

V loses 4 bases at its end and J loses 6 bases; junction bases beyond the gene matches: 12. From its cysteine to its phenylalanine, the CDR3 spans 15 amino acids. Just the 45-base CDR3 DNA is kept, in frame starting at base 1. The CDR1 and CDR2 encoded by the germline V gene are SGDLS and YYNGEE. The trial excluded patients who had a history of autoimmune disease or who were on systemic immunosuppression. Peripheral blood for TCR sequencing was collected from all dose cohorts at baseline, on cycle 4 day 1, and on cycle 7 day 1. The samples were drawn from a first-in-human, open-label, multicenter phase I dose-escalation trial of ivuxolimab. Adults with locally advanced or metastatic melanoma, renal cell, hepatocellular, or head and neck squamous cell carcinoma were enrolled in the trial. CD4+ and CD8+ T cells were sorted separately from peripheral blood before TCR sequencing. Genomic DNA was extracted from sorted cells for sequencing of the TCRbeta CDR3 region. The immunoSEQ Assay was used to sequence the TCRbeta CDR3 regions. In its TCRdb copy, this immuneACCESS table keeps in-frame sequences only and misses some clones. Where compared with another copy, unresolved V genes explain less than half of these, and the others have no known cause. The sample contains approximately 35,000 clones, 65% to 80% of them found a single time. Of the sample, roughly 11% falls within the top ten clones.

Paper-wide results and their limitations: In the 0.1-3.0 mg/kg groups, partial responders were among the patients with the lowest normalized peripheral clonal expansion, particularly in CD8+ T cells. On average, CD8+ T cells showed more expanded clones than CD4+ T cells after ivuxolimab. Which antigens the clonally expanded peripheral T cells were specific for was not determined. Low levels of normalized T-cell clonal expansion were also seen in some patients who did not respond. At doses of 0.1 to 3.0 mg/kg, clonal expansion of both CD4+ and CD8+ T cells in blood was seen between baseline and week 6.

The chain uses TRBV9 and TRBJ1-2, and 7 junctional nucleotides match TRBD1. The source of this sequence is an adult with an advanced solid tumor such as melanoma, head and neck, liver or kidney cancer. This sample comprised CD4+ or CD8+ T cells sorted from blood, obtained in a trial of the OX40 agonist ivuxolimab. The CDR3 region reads CASSPEGGQGDGYTF. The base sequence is TGTGCCAGCAGCCCAGAAGGAGGGCAGGGGGATGGCTACACCTTC.